The clone carrying this T cell receptor (beta chain) was seen a few times. The data were obtained in a study of blood T cell repertoires in COVID-19. Across the study: There were acute and convalescent COVID-19 samples, and they came from the United States, Italy and Spain.

Libraries were prepared by immunoSEQ multiplex PCR; TCRdb keeps only in-frame clonotypes and omits some of them. The sample carries 450,000 to 600,000 clones, 87% recorded once. The CDR3 extends over 12 amino acids. Trimming took 6 bases from V and 3 from J, leaving 6 bases between them. Germline lookup yields CDR1 MDHEN and CDR2 SYDVKM. The rearrangement joins TRBV28 to TRBJ1-5; D is unclear. The sequenced sample was PBMCs or T cells enriched from blood (not recorded which). The source is a woman under 30 who had recovered from COVID-19. CDR3 DNA: TGTGCCAGCAGACCTACCAATCAGCCCCAGCATTTT. Protein product: CASRPTNQPQHF. The full variable domain, its missing parts supplied by reference TRBV28 and TRBJ1-5, is DVKVTQSSRYLVKRTGEKVFLECVQDMDHENMFWYRQDPGLGLRLIYFSYDVKMKEKGDIPEGYSVSREKKERFSLILESASTNQTSMYLCASRPTNQPQHFGDGTRLSIL.